This TCR beta chain was sequenced in a study of identical twins. The CDR3 length is 14 residues. CDR1 and CDR2 from the germline V gene are SNHLY and FYNNEI. V was clipped by 6 bases and J by 7 bases; unmatched bases: 9. This clonotype was counted many times. TCRdb analysed the 5' RACE reads with MiXCR anew, one entry per CDR3 protein. The repertoire holds hundreds of thousands of distinct CDR3 sequences, with 9% to 15% as singletons. The same data also contributed to another study, on yellow fever vaccine responses in identical twins.

The chain uses TRBV2 and TRBJ1-2, with 9 bases that match TRBD1. This sequence originates from a woman between 18 and 29 years old in good health. Material for sequencing was PBMCs. The DNA of the CDR3 is TGTGCCAGCAGCCCGGGGACAGGGCTCACTGGCTACACCTTC. Residues: CASSPGTGLTGYTF.